These 12 T cell receptor beta chains were all obtained from the same sample, sequenced in a study of cytomegalovirus exposure and HLA in healthy donors (dated by TCRdb to the late 2010s). Library preparation employed the immunoSEQ multiplex PCR assay. As stored in TCRdb, this immuneACCESS dataset retains in-frame rearrangements with V and J assigned. A fraction of the clones does not appear; measured against another copy, unresolved V genes explain less than half of the discrepancy, and the remainder lacks a known reason. This sample has some 180,000 clones in its table, and around 86% of those were observed once. The leading ten clones occupy roughly 7% of the sample. What was sequenced was PBMCs. The receptors come from a man younger than 40 in good health and CMV-seropositive.

This clone was recorded once. The chain links TRBV6-1 to TRBJ2-1; D is unclear. Trimming pared 6 bases from V and 5 bases from J, leaving 11 bases between. The CDR3 totals 13 residues. Germline-derived CDR1 and CDR2 are MNHNS and SASEGT. The CDR3, as DNA: TGTGCCAGCAGAGATGTCGCAAACAATGAGCAGTTCTTC. Its translation: CASRDVANNEQFF.

The rearrangement uses TRBV27 and TRBJ2-3, with a tentative D call TRBD2 (6 bases). This CDR3 region has 17 residues. Trimming left V 5 bases short and J 0 bases short, with 18 bases between. Germline CDR1 reads MNHEY; CDR2 reads SMNVEV (reference sequence). CDR3: CASSLSPLAASTDTQYF. The DNA for the CDR3 is TGTGCCAGCAGTCTCTCCCCACTAGCAGCTAGCACAGATACGCAGTATTTT.

The CDR3 region has the DNA TGTGCCAGCTCGGGCGGGCGTTCGGCCTACGAGCAGTACTTC. Translation gives CASSGGRSAYEQYF. The rearrangement joins TRBV11-3 to TRBJ2-7; maybe TRBD2 (5 bases). Germline loops: CDR1 SGHNT, CDR2 YENEEA. Trimming took 8 bases from V and 2 from J, leaving 16 bases between them. The CDR3 has 14 amino acids.

The chain joins TRBV18 to TRBJ2-7, with no clear D. Germline loops: CDR1 KGHSH, CDR2 LQKENI. V lost 6 bases and J lost 2, with 11 bases in between. This CDR3 is 13 amino acids long. CDR3 nucleotide sequence: TGTGCCAGCTCCCTTTCGAGGACCTACGAGCAGTACTTC. This translates into CASSLSRTYEQYF.

With respect to this clone: At one boundary the junction diverges from the germline segment, which might be a read error. The J gene is TRBJ1-2, the V gene TRBV5-1; D is perhaps TRBD1 (6 bases). The CDR3 spans 14 residues. Germline CDR1 is SGHRS and CDR2 is YFSETQ. Here the CDR3 DNA reads TGCGCCAGCAGCAAGGGGGTGGGGTACTACGGCTACACCTTC. Translating it yields CASSKGVGYYGYTF.

The chain links TRBV6-5 to TRBJ2-1, with 14 bases fitting TRBD2. CDR1 is MNHEY and CDR2 is SVGAGI in the germline V gene. J gave up 9 bases and V 2 bases, and 6 bases lay outside the gene matches. The CDR3 is 16 amino acids. The CDR3 spells CASSYPGLAGVGEQFF. As DNA, the CDR3 is TGTGCCAGCAGTTACCCGGGACTAGCGGGAGTGGGTGAGCAGTTCTTC.

V and J are TRBV7-2 and TRBJ1-1; D is uncertain. CDR1 is SGHTA, CDR2 FQGNSA, per germline. The V end was cut by 5 bases, the J end by 7 bases, with 14 bases between. The CDR3 spans 13 residues. In DNA, the CDR3 is TGTGCCAGCAGCCCTGGACCCTTACTTGAAGCTTTCTTT. This codes for CASSPGPLLEAFF.

As DNA, the CDR3 is TGTGCCAGCAGCCTGACACAGGGGGCGGGGGAGCAGTACTTC. Translating it yields CASSLTQGAGEQYF. The rearrangement joins TRBV7-2 to TRBJ2-7; 9 bases are a match to TRBD1. Trimming at V came to 5 bases and at J to 7 bases, leaving 9 bases not matched to a gene. CDR1 and CDR2 from the germline V gene are SGHTA and FQGNSA. The CDR3 is 14 residues long.

V usage is TRBV6-5 and J usage is TRBJ1-6, with D perhaps matching TRBD1 (5 bases). The length of the CDR3 is 15 residues. The V gene's germline CDR1 is MNHEY and CDR2 SVGAGI. V dropped 7 bases and J dropped 14 bases, with 24 bases sitting between them. The CDR3 region has the DNA TGTGCCAGCACTCCTTCACAGGCGGCGATTGGGGCCCTCCACTTT. Protein: CASTPSQAAIGALHF.

The chain carries TRBV27 and TRBJ2-7; no clear D gene. Germline CDR1 MNHEY, CDR2 SMNVEV (reference sequence). Between the trimmed V and J ends, which lost 2 bases and 0 bases, there was a span of 23 bases. The CDR3 length is 19 residues. This CDR3 reads CASSLAQVPGQASSYEQYF. The CDR3 DNA reads TGTGCCAGCAGTTTAGCGCAAGTCCCTGGGCAGGCAAGCTCCTACGAGCAGTACTTC.

The chain has TRBV9 and TRBJ1-5; tentatively, D is TRBD1 (5 bases). From germline, CDR1 is SGDLS and CDR2 YYNGEE. With 0 bases removed from V and 10 bases from J, the gap between germline ends came to 8 bases. This CDR3 has 12 amino acids. CDR3 in DNA: TGTGCCAGCAGCGTAGGCGGGGGACCCCAGCATTTT. Protein sequence: CASSVGGGPQHF.

This rearrangement joins TRBV7-3 to TRBJ2-1; TRBD2 aligns across 8 bases. V dropped 2 bases and J dropped 3; count of bases not matched to a gene: 6. The CDR3 covers 16 residues. Germline V gives CDR1 SGHTA, CDR2 FQGTGA. DNA for the CDR3: TGTGCCAGCAGCTTATCAGCGGGAGAAATCTACAATGAGCAGTTCTTC. Residues: CASSLSAGEIYNEQFF.